These 25 T cell receptor beta chains originate from one sample sequenced in a study of OX40 agonist ivuxolimab in advanced cancers. Sequencing was performed with immunoSEQ multiplex PCR; in TCRdb, only in-frame clones are kept and a portion is missing. Of around 68,000 clones in the sample, approximately 90% were seen once. The specimen comprised CD4+ or CD8+ T cells sorted from blood, sampled in a trial of the OX40 agonist ivuxolimab. The origin of the receptors is an adult with an advanced solid tumor such as melanoma, head and neck, liver or kidney cancer.

The chain is built from TRBV6-5 and TRBJ2-7; 9 nucleotides line up with TRBD1. The CDR3 spans 14 residues. The V segment lost 6 bases and the J segment 6 bases; nucleotides outside the gene matches: 9. Germline V gene data show CDR1 as MNHEY and CDR2 as SVGAGI. The CDR3 spells CASSRGQGIGEQYF. The CDR3 coding sequence is TGTGCCAGCAGCCGGGGACAGGGTATTGGCGAGCAGTACTTC.

Only one count was recorded for this clone. DNA for the CDR3: TGTGCCAGCAGCAAGACAGGGTCTGGCTACACCTTC. This gives the protein CASSKTGSGYTF. This rearrangement joins TRBV6-5 to TRBJ1-2, with 7 bases aligning to TRBD1. CDR1 is MNHEY, CDR2 SVGAGI, per germline. With 6 bases clipped from V and 7 bases from J, the junction kept 5 bases outside the gene matches. This CDR3 contains 12 residues.

V usage is TRBV9 and J usage is TRBJ2-4; tentative D call: TRBD2 (6 bases). This CDR3 comprises 15 residues. Germline CDR1 is SGDLS and CDR2 is YYNGEE. With 0 bases removed from V and 4 bases from J, the gap between germline ends came to 11 bases. CDR3 DNA sequence: TGTGCCAGCAGCGTAGGGGCTAGCGATAAAAACATTCAGTACTTC. Protein product: CASSVGASDKNIQYF.

In the case of this clone: Other DNA variants within this sample encode the same CDR3. The chain uses TRBV5-1 and TRBJ2-1; 9 bases are a match to TRBD2. CDR3 length: 15 amino acids. The V gene's germline CDR1 is SGHRS and CDR2 YFSETQ. V lost 0 bases and J lost 6; bases outside the gene matches: 4. CDR3 DNA sequence: TGCGCCAGCAGCTTGGCTCTAGCGGGACTCAATGAGCAGTTCTTC. Amino acid sequence: CASSLALAGLNEQFF.

The chain is built from TRBV7-2 and TRBJ2-1; 8 nucleotides agree with TRBD2. The CDR3 spans 17 residues. Germline-derived CDR1 and CDR2 are SGHTA and FQGNSA. The V segment lost 5 bases and the J segment 3 bases; nucleotides outside the gene matches: 12. CDR3 amino acids: CASSASRAGGRYNEQFF. The CDR3 DNA reads as TGTGCCAGCAGCGCGAGTCGTGCGGGAGGACGCTACAATGAGCAGTTCTTC.

The chain has TRBV30 and TRBJ1-3, with TRBD1 as a possible D gene (5 bases). The V and J ends lost 0 bases and 2 bases respectively, with 23 bases between them. The CDR3 is 19 residues long. Germline CDR1 reads GTSNPN; CDR2 reads SVGIG (reference sequence). CDR3 loop: CAWSVSRILREGTGNTIYF. The CDR3 DNA reads TGTGCCTGGAGTGTATCCCGGATATTAAGGGAGGGGACTGGAAACACCATATATTTT.

The chain carries TRBV29-1 and TRBJ1-2, with D unresolved. The V end lost 3 bases, the J end lost 8 bases, and 13 bases lay between the germline ends. Germline V gene sequence: CDR1 SQVTM, CDR2 ANQGSEA. The CDR3 runs 12 residues. The CDR3 bases are TGCAGCGTTGACCAACAGAGTTACGGCTACACCTTC. It is translated as CSVDQQSYGYTF.

The J gene is TRBJ2-3, the V gene TRBV6-6, with D unresolved. Trimming removed 6 bases from V and 0 bases from J, with 7 bases in between. CDR1 is MNHNY and CDR2 is SVGAGI in the germline V gene (reference sequence). CDR3 length: 13 residues. The CDR3 here is CASRLISTDTQYF. The CDR3 coding sequence is TGTGCCAGCAGATTGATAAGCACAGATACGCAGTATTTT.

This clone appeared a single time. The chain is built from TRBV7-8 and TRBJ1-2; no definite D call. The CDR3 runs 14 residues. Germline loops: CDR1 SGHVS, CDR2 FQNEAQ. Deletions cut 0 bases from V and 5 bases from J, with 10 bases between. The CDR3 here is CASSLAVEGYGYTF. The CDR3 DNA reads TGTGCCAGCAGCTTAGCTGTGGAAGGTTATGGCTACACCTTC.

V usage is TRBV7-8 and J usage is TRBJ2-7; 7 bases align to TRBD1. Germline values: CDR1 SGHVS, CDR2 FQNEAQ. CDR3 length: 12 amino acids. The V gene end was trimmed by 4 bases and the J gene end by 5 bases; junction bases not matched to a gene: 2. The CDR3 DNA follows: TGTGCCAGCAGCTCAACAGGGGACGAGCAGTACTTC. Its translation: CASSSTGDEQYF.

The chain couples TRBV5-1 to TRBJ2-3; 11 nucleotides match TRBD2. V gave up 2 bases and J gave up 5 bases; unmatched junction bases: 10. Germline loops: CDR1 SGHRS, CDR2 YFSETQ. This CDR3 spans 17 amino acids. The CDR3 region is CASSFGLAGGGKDTQYF. In DNA form, the CDR3 reads TGCGCCAGCAGCTTCGGGCTAGCGGGGGGAGGAAAAGATACGCAGTATTTT. Drawing the rest from reference TRBV5-1 and TRBJ2-3, the complete variable domain is KAGVTQTPRYLIKTRGQQVTLSCSPISGHRSVSWYQQTPGQGLQFLFEYFSETQRNKGNFPGRFSGRQFSNSRSEMNVSTLELGDSALYLCASSFGLAGGGKDTQYFGPGTRLTVL.

The chain carries TRBV11-2 and TRBJ1-5; no firm D call. Germline V gives CDR1 SGHAT, CDR2 FQNNGV. The CDR3 has 15 amino acids. V was cut by 2 bases and J by 1 base, with 9 bases left in between. DNA of the CDR3: TGTGCCAGCAGCTTAACGGGAGGGAGCAATCAGCCCCAGCATTTT. This codes for CASSLTGGSNQPQHF.

V and J are TRBV6-6 and TRBJ1-1; 8 bases match TRBD1. V shed 5 bases, J shed 1 base, and the junction held 3 bases outside the gene matches. Germline assignment: CDR1 MNHNY and CDR2 SVGAGI (reference sequence). The CDR3 runs to 14 residues. CDR3 DNA sequence: TGTGCCAGCAGTAGACAGGGGCCGAACACTGAAGCTTTCTTT. It is translated as CASSRQGPNTEAFF.

A note on this clone: The same CDR3 can be traced to other DNA sequences in this sample. This chain links TRBV18 with TRBJ2-7; 9 positions match TRBD1. In germline, CDR1 is KGHSH, CDR2 LQKENI. This CDR3 spans 15 amino acids. J was trimmed by 0 bases and V by 3 bases; bases with no gene match: 3. This CDR3 is CASSPPGQGSYEQYF. For the CDR3, the DNA is TGTGCCAGCTCACCTCCGGGACAGGGCTCCTACGAGCAGTACTTC.

The chain links TRBV7-9 to TRBJ2-2, with 7 bases aligning to TRBD1. Per germline, CDR1 SEHNR and CDR2 FQNEAQ (reference sequence). The CDR3 spans 15 residues. The V segment lost 6 bases and the J segment 3 bases; nucleotides outside the gene matches: 7. The CDR3 is CASSQTGSYTGELFF. The CDR3 nucleotides read TGTGCCAGCAGTCAGACAGGGAGCTACACCGGGGAGCTGTTTTTT.

The gene calls are TRBV2 and TRBJ1-2; TRBD1 aligns across 9 bases. Germline V gene lookup returns CDR1 SNHLY and CDR2 FYNNEI. The CDR3 is 17 residues long. V lost 8 bases, J lost 9 bases, and 22 bases stayed unmatched. The CDR3 DNA follows: TGTGCCAGCTACGCTTCCGGCGGGACAGGGCCGAGGGGTAGCTACACCTTC. Its translation is CASYASGGTGPRGSYTF. The full variable domain, rest sourced from reference TRBV2 and TRBJ1-2, is EPEVTQTPSHQVTQMGQEVILRCVPISNHLYFYWYRQILGQKVEFLVSFYNNEISEKSEIFDDQFSVERPDGSNFTLKIRSTKLEDSAMYFCASYASGGTGPRGSYTFGSGTRLTVV.

The CDR3 DNA reads as TGTGCCAGCAGCGGGGGTAGGGGGCGCACCGGGGAGCTGTTTTTT. Encoded protein: CASSGGRGRTGELFF. The chain couples TRBV27 to TRBJ2-2; weak D call: TRBD1 (7 bases). The CDR3 is made up of 15 amino acids. V shed 6 bases and J shed 4 bases, with 15 bases lying between them. The germline CDR1 and CDR2 sequences are MNHEY and SMNVEV (reference sequence).

This clone was observed once. The chain is built from TRBV11-3 and TRBJ1-4; D call uncertain. Trimming removed 5 bases from V and 6 bases from J, with 13 bases in between. This CDR3 is built from 14 residues. The V gene's germline CDR1 is SGHNT and CDR2 YENEEA. The CDR3 region has the DNA TGTGCCAGCAGCCCCACAAGGTGGGATGAAAAACTGTTTTTT. Translation: CASSPTRWDEKLFF.

This sequence joins TRBV11-3 and TRBJ2-5; 13 bases map to TRBD2. The CDR3 is 18 residues long. After removal of 5 bases from V and 2 bases from J, the junction contained 11 bases not matched to a gene. Germline assignment: CDR1 SGHNT and CDR2 YENEEA. In DNA form, the CDR3 reads TGTGCCAGCAGCCGAGGGGCGACTAGCGGGGGGCCTCAAGAGACCCAGTACTTC. Amino acid sequence: CASSRGATSGGPQETQYF.

CDR3 bases: TGTGCCAGCAGTTACTCGTTTACAGACTATGGCTACACCTTC. It codes for CASSYSFTDYGYTF. V gene TRBV6-5 combines with J gene TRBJ1-2; D remains unclear. The CDR3 extends over 14 amino acids. The V and J ends lost 0 bases and 3 bases respectively, with 8 bases between them. Germline CDR1 and CDR2: MNHEY and SVGAGI.

CDR3 loop: CASSLAPSGGLSSYNEQFF. CDR3 nucleotide sequence: TGCGCCAGCAGCTTGGCCCCTAGCGGGGGGCTAAGCTCCTACAATGAGCAGTTCTTC. The V and J genes are TRBV5-1 and TRBJ2-1, with 11 bases identical to TRBD2. The germline V gene has CDR1 SGHRS and CDR2 YFSETQ. This CDR3 has 19 amino acids. J was trimmed by 0 bases and V by 0 bases; bases with no gene match: 8.

The chain uses TRBV6-6 and TRBJ1-2, with D possibly TRBD1 on 6 matching bases. Per germline, CDR1 MNHNY and CDR2 SVGAGI (reference sequence). This CDR3 is 14 amino acids long. Trimming pared 6 bases from V and 5 bases from J, leaving 16 bases between. The CDR3 DNA reads as TGTGCCAGCAGGGCGACGACAGGCCCATATGGCTACACCTTC. Residues: CASRATTGPYGYTF.

The chain combines TRBV19 with TRBJ2-7, with D unclear. This CDR3 contains 11 residues. Deletions cut 4 bases from V and 2 bases from J, with 3 bases between. Germline V gene sequence: CDR1 LNHDA, CDR2 SQIVND (reference sequence). The CDR3 is CASSTAYEQYF. CDR3 in DNA: TGTGCCAGTAGTACCGCCTACGAGCAGTACTTC.

This clone was counted only a few times. The chain employs TRBV30 and TRBJ1-5; no firm D call. The germline CDR1 and CDR2 sequences are GTSNPN and SVGIG (reference sequence). The CDR3 sequence is 13 residues long. Deletions cut 2 bases from V and 5 bases from J, with 10 bases between. The CDR3 sequence: CAWSLKGDQPQHF. The CDR3 DNA sequence: TGTGCCTGGAGTTTGAAGGGTGATCAGCCCCAGCATTTT.

The chain recombines TRBV30 with TRBJ2-4; 8 bases match TRBD2. Unmatched junction bases numbered 7, after V lost 0 bases and J lost 9 bases. This CDR3 is built from 14 residues. From germline, CDR1 is GTSNPN and CDR2 SVGIG (reference sequence). The CDR3 is CAWSVWSGSGIQYF. CDR3 nucleotide sequence: TGTGCCTGGAGTGTTTGGAGCGGGAGCGGCATTCAGTACTTC.